Included here is one TCR beta chain sequence, with context. This specimen comes from a study of blood T cell repertoires in COVID-19. The authors' processing: Nucleated cell counts were estimated from reference gene primer amplification. Some clones are missing from TCRdb's copy, which holds only in-frame ones; the method was immunoSEQ multiplex PCR. V and J calls and clone size follow that table, whereas D and trimming were derived from the DNA. The table records around 320,000 clones, around nine tenths of them present only once. Between the trimmed V and J ends, which lost 4 bases and 5 bases, there was a span of 14 bases. Germline lookup yields CDR1 GTSNPN and CDR2 SVGIG (reference sequence). CDR3 length equals 14 residues.

Source material: PBMCs or T cells enriched from blood (not recorded which). J is TRBJ2-2 and V is TRBV30, with unresolved D. This sequence was found in a woman between 25 and 40 years old who had been exposed to COVID-19. The CDR3 bases are TGTGCCTGGACCTACACTGCAGGAACCGGGGAGCTGTTTTTT. Its protein product is CAWTYTAGTGELFF.